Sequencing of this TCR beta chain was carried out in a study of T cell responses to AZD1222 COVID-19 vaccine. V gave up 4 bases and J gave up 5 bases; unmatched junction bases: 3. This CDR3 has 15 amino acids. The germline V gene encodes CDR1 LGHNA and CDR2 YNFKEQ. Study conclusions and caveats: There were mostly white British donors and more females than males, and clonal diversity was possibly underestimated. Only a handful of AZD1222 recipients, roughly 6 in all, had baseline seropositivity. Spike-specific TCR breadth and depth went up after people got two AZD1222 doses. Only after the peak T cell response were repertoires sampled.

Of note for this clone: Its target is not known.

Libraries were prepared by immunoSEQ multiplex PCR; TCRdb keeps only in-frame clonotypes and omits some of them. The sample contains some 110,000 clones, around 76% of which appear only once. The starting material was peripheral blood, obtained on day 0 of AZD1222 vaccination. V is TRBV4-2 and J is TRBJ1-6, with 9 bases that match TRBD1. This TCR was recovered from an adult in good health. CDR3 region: CASSPNRGHNSPLHF. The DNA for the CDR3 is TGTGCCAGCAGCCCTAACAGGGGGCATAATTCACCCCTCCACTTT.